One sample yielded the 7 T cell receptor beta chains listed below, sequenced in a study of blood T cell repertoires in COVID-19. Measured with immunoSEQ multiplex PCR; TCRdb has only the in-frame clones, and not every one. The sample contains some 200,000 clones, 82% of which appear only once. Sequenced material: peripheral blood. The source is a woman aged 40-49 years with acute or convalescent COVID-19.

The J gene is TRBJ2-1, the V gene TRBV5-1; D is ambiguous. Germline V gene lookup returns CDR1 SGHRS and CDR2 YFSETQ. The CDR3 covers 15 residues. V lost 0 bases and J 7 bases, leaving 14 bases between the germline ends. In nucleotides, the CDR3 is TGCGCCAGCAGCTTGGCGTCTAGAATTCGGAATGAGCAGTTCTTC. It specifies CASSLASRIRNEQFF.

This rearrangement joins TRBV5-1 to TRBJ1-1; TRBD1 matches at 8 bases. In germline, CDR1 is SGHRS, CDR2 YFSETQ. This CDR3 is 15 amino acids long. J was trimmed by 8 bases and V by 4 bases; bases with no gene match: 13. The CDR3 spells CASSREPGGGYEAFF. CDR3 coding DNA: TGCGCCAGCAGCAGGGAACCAGGGGGCGGGTACGAAGCTTTCTTT.

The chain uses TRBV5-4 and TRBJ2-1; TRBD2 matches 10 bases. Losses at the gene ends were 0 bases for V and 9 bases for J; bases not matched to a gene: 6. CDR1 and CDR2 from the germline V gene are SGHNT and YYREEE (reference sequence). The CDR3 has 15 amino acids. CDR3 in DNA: TGTGCCAGCAGCTTGGTTGGGACTAGCGACAGTGAGCAGTTCTTC. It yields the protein CASSLVGTSDSEQFF.

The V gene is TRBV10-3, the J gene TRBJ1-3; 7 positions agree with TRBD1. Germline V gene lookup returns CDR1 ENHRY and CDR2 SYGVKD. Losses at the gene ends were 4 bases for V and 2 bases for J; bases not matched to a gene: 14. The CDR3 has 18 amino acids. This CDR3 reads CAISGRGTAQPTGNTIYF. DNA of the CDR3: TGTGCCATCAGTGGGCGCGGGACAGCCCAACCGACTGGAAACACCATATATTTT.

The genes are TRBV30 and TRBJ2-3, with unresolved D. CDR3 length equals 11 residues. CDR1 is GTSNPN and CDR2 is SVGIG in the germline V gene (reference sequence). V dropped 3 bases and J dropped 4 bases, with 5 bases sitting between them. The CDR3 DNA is TGTGCCTGGAGGGCGGCAGATACGCAGTATTTT. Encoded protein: CAWRAADTQYF.

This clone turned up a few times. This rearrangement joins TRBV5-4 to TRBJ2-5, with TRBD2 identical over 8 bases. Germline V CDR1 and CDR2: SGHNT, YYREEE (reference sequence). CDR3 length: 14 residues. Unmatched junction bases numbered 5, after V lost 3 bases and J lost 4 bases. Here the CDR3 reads CASSSSGGTETQYF. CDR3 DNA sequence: TGTGCCAGCAGCTCATCGGGGGGGACAGAGACCCAGTACTTC.

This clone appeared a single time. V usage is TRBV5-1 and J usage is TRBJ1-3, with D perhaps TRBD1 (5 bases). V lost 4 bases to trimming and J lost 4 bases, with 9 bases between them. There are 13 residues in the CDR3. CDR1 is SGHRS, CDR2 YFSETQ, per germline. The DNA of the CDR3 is TGCGCCAGCAGCCCGGAGGGGGGAAACACCATATATTTT. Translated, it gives CASSPEGGNTIYF. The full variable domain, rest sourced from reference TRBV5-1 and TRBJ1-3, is KAGVTQTPRYLIKTRGQQVTLSCSPISGHRSVSWYQQTPGQGLQFLFEYFSETQRNKGNFPGRFSGRQFSNSRSEMNVSTLELGDSALYLCASSPEGGNTIYFGEGSWLTVV.